The source of this TCR beta chain is a study of blood T cell repertoires in COVID-19. Original analysis: Nucleated cell number was recorded as an estimate derived from reference gene primer amplification. Assay used: immunoSEQ multiplex PCR; TCRdb lists only in-frame clones, some missing. V, J and clone size are taken as reported in that table, and D and trimming were inferred from the DNA itself. In the table there are roughly 110,000 clones, under 90% of which are singletons. This CDR3 is 15 amino acids long. Trimming removed 5 bases at V and 5 bases at J, with 18 bases between. Germline CDR1 is SNHLY and CDR2 is FYNNEI.

This TCR was sampled from a woman in her sixties with acute or convalescent COVID-19. The sample comprised peripheral blood. The chain combines TRBV2 with TRBJ1-1, with D possibly TRBD1 on 6 matching bases. The CDR3 DNA is TGTGCCAGCAGTCCCCAACAGGGAATAGTGACTGAAGCTTTCTTT. Amino acid sequence: CASSPQQGIVTEAFF.